This T cell receptor beta chain appears in the sequencing data of a study of shared clonotypes between healthy human individuals. Some clones are missing from TCRdb's copy, which holds only in-frame ones; the method was immunoSEQ multiplex PCR. Counted here are roughly 1 million clones, about 75% occurring once; the ten biggest clones make up approximately 1.3%. Germline V gene sequence: CDR1 SNHLY, CDR2 FYNNEI. V lost 6 bases to trimming and J lost 4 bases, with 10 bases between them. CDR3 length: 12 residues. The chain uses TRBV2 and TRBJ2-7; weak D call: TRBD1 (6 bases). Source material: memory CD4+ T cells sorted from blood. Specified subset: CD45RA-negative fraction. This receptor was identified in a young man in good health. CDR3 bases: TGTGCCAGCAGGCGTCAGGGGTACGAGCAGTACTTC. This codes for CASRRQGYEQYF. Drawing the rest from reference TRBV2 and TRBJ2-7, the complete variable domain is EPEVTQTPSHQVTQMGQEVILRCVPISNHLYFYWYRQILGQKVEFLVSFYNNEISEKSEIFDDQFSVERPDGSNFTLKIRSTKLEDSAMYFCASRRQGYEQYFGPGTRLTVT.